Sequencing of this TCR beta chain was carried out in a study of T cell repertoires in cytomegalovirus infection. TCRdb used MiXCR to reprocess the reads, holding one entry per CDR3 protein. The sample gives some 200,000 distinct CDR3 sequences, 35% to 40% of which show up once; 55% to 60% is in the top ten. Only a few counts were recorded for this clonotype. The antigen remains unidentified. Trimming pared 1 base from V and 0 bases from J, leaving 9 bases between. CDR1 is SGHAT and CDR2 is FQNNGV in the germline V gene. The CDR3 length is 15 residues. This sample comprised CD8+ T cells from cultured PBMCs, obtained from culture after CMV antigen stimulation. This chain connects TRBV11-2 to TRBJ1-2; D gene uncertain. The TCR was taken from a human donor in good health (CMV status not recorded). Some clones in this sample may be carry-over from other donors' samples. CDR3 sequence: CASSLGTASNYGYTF. The CDR3 region has the DNA TGTGCCAGCAGCTTAGGTACAGCCTCTAACTATGGCTACACCTTC. The entire variable domain, with the rest obtained from reference TRBV11-2 and TRBJ1-2, is as follows: EAGVAQSPRYKIIEKRQSVAFWCNPISGHATLYWYQQILGQGPKLLIQFQNNGVVDDSQLPKDRFSAERLKGVDSTLKIQPAKLEDSAVYLCASSLGTASNYGYTFGSGTRLTVV.